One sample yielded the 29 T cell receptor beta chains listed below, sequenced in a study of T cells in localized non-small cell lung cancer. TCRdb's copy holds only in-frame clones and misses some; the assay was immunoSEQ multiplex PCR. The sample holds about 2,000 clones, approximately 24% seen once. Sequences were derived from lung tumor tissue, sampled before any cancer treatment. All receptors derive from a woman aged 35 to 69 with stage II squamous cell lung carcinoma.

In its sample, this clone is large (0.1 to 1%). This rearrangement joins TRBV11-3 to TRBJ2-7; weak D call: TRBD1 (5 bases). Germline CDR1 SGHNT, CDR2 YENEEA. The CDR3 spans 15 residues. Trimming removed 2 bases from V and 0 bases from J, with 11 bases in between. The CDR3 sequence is CASSLTQGHSYEQYF. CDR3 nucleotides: TGTGCCAGCAGCTTAACCCAGGGCCACTCCTACGAGCAGTACTTC.

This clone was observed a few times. The CDR3 loop reads CASSPASGGSYEQYF. CDR3 DNA: TGTGCCAGCAGCCCCGCTAGCGGTGGATCCTACGAGCAGTACTTC. This chain connects TRBV28 to TRBJ2-7, with TRBD2 matching over 7 bases. Unmatched junction bases numbered 9, after V lost 6 bases and J lost 1 base. The CDR3 length is 15 residues. Germline V gene sequence: CDR1 MDHEN, CDR2 SYDVKM.

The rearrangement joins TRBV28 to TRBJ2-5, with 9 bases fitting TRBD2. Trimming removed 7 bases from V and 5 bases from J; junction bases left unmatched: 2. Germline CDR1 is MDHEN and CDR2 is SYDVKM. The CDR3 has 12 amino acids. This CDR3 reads CASNSGGETQYF. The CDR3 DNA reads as TGTGCCAGCAACAGCGGGGGGGAGACCCAGTACTTC.

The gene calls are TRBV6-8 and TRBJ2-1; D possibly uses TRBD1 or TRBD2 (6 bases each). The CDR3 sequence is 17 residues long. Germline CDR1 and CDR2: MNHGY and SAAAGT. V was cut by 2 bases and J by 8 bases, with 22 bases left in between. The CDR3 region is CASSYPRGATAGHEQFF. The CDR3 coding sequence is TGTGCCAGCAGTTACCCTAGGGGGGCCACCGCGGGCCATGAGCAGTTCTTC.

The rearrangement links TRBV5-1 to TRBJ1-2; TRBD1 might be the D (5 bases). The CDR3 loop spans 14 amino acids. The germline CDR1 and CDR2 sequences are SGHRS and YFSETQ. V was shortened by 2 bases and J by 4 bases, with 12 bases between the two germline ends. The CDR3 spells CASSLQEGGYGYTF. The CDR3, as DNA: TGCGCCAGCAGCTTACAGGAGGGCGGCTATGGCTACACCTTC. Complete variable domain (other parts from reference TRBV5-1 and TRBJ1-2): KAGVTQTPRYLIKTRGQQVTLSCSPISGHRSVSWYQQTPGQGLQFLFEYFSETQRNKGNFPGRFSGRQFSNSRSEMNVSTLELGDSALYLCASSLQEGGYGYTFGSGTRLTVV.

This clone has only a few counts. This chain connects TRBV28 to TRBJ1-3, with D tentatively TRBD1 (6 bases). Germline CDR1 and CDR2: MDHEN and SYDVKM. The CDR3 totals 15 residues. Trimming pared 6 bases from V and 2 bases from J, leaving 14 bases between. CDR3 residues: CASRLQGKAGNTIYF. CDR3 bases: TGTGCCAGCAGATTACAGGGAAAGGCTGGAAACACCATATATTTT.

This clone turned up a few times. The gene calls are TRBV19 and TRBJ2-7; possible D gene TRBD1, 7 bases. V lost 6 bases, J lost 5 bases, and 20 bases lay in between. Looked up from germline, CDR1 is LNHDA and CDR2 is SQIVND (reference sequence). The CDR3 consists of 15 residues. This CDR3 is CASSNRGLAPDEQYF. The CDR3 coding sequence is TGTGCCAGTAGCAACAGGGGCCTAGCGCCGGACGAGCAGTACTTC.

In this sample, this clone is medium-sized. The CDR3 DNA sequence: TGTGCCAGCAGTTACTTGGGGACATTGGGGATCGAGCAGTACTTC. Amino acid sequence: CASSYLGTLGIEQYF. This chain uses TRBV6-8 with TRBJ2-7; the D gene is possibly TRBD1 (6 bases). The V end was cut by 1 base, the J end by 6 bases, with 16 bases between. Germline CDR1 reads MNHGY; CDR2 reads SAAAGT. The CDR3 loop spans 15 amino acids.

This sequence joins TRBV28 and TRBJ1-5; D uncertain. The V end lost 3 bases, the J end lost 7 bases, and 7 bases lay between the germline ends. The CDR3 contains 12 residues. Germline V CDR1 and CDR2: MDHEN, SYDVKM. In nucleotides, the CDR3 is TGTGCCAGCAGTTTGACGGGGCAGCCCCAGCATTTT. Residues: CASSLTGQPQHF.

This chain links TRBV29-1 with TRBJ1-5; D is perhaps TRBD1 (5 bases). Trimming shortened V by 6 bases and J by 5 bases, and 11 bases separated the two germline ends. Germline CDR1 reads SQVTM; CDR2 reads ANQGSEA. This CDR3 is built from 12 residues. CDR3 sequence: CSVGGGDQPQHF. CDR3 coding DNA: TGCAGCGTAGGCGGGGGTGATCAGCCCCAGCATTTT.

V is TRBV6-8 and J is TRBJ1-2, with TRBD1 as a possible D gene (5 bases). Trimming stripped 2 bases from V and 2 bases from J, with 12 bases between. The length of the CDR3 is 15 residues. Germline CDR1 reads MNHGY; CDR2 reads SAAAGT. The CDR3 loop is CASSYGAGINYGYTF. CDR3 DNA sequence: TGTGCCAGCAGTTACGGGGCAGGGATAAACTATGGCTACACCTTC.

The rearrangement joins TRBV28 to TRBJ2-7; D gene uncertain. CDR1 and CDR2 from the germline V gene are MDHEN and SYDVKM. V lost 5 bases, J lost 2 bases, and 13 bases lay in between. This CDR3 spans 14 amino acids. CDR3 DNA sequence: TGTGCCAGCAGTCTTCCAGGTTCTGCCTACGAGCAGTACTTC. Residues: CASSLPGSAYEQYF.

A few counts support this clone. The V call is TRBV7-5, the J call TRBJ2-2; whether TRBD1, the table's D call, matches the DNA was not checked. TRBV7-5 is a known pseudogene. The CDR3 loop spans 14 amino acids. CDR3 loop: CASSLGTGTGELFF. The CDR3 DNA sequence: TGTGCCAGCAGCTTAGGGACAGGCACCGGGGAGCTGTTTTTT.

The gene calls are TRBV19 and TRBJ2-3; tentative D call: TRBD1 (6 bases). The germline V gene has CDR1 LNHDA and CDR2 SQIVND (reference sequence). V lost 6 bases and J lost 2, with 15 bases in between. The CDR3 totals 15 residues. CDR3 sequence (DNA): TGTGCCAGTAGGGACAGCAGAGTCCACACAGATACGCAGTATTTT. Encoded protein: CASRDSRVHTDTQYF.

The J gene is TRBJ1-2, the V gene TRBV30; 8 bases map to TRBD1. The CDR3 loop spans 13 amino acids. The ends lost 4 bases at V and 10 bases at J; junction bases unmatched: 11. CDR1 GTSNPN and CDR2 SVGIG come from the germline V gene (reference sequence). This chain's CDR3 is CAWKGWSGGDYTF. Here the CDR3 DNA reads TGTGCCTGGAAGGGATGGTCAGGGGGCGACTACACCTTC. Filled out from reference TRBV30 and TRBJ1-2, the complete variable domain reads SQTIHQWPATLVQPVGSPLSLECTVEGTSNPNLYWYRQAAGRGLQLLFYSVGIGQISSEVPQNLSASRPQDRQFILSSKKLLLSDSGFYLCAWKGWSGGDYTFGSGTRLTVV.

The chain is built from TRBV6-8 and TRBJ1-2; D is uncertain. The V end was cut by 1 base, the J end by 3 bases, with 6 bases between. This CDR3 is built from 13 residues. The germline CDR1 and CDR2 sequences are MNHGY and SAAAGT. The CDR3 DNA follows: TGTGCCAGCAGTTACTGGGGAGACTATGGCTACACCTTC. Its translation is CASSYWGDYGYTF.

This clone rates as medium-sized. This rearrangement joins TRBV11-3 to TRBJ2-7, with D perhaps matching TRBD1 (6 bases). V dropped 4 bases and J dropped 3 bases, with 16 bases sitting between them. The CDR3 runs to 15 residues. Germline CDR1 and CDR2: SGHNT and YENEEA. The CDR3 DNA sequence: TGTGCCAGCAGCTCTCGGACAGCAGGACGCTACGAGCAGTACTTC. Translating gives CASSSRTAGRYEQYF.

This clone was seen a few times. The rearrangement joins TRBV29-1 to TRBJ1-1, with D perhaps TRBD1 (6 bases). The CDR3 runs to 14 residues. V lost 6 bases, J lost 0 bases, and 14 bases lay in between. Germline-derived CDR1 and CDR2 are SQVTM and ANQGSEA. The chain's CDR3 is CSVSIGQMNTEAFF. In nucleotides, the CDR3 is TGCAGCGTGTCCATCGGACAGATGAACACTGAAGCTTTCTTT.

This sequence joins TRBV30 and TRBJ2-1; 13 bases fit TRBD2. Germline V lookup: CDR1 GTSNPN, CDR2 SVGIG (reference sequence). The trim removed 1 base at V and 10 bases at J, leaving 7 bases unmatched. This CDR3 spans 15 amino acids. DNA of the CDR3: TGTGCCTGGAGTGACACTAGCGGGGGGGTTTTGGAGCAGTTCTTC. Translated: CAWSDTSGGVLEQFF.

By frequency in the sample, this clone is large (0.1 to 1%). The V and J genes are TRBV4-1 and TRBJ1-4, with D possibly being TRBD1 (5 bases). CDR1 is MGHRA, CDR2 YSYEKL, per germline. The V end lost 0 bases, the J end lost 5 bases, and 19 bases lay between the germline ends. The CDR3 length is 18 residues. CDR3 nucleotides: TGCGCCAGCAGCCAAGACATGACCGCCGGGACTCTAAATGAAAAACTGTTTTTT. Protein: CASSQDMTAGTLNEKLFF.

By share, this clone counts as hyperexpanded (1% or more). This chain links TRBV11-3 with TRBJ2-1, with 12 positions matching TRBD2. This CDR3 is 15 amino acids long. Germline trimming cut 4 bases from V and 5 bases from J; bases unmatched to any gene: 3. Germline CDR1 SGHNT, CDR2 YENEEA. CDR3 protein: CASSSSGRVDNEQFF. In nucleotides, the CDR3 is TGTGCCAGCAGCTCTAGCGGGAGGGTTGACAATGAGCAGTTCTTC.

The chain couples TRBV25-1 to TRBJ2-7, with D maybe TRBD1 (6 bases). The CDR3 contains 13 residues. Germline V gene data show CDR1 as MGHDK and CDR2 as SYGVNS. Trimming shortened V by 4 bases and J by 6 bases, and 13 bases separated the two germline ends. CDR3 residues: CASSGTALSEQYF. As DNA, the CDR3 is TGTGCCAGCAGTGGGACAGCTCTATCCGAGCAGTACTTC.

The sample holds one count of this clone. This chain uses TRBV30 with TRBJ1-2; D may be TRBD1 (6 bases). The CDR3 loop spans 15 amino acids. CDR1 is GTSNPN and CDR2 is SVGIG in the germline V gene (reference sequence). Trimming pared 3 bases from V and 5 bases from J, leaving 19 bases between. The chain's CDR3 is CAWSGGGWGAYGYTF. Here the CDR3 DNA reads TGTGCCTGGAGCGGAGGGGGTTGGGGAGCGTATGGCTACACCTTC.

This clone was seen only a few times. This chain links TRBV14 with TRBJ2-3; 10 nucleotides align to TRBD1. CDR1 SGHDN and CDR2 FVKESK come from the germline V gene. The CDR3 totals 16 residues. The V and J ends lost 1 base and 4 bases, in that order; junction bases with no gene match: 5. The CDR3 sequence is CASSQVATGGADTQYF. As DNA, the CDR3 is TGTGCCAGCAGCCAAGTGGCGACAGGGGGCGCAGATACGCAGTATTTT. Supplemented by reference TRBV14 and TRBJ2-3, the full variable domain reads EAGVTQFPSHSVIEKGQTVTLRCDPISGHDNLYWYRRVMGKEIKFLLHFVKESKQDESGMPNNRFLAERTGGTYSTLKVQPAELEDSGVYFCASSQVATGGADTQYFGPGTRLTVL.

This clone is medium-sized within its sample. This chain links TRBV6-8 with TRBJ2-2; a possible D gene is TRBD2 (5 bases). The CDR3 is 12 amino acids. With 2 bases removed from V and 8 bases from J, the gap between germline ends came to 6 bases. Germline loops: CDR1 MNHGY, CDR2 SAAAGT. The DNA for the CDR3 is TGTGCCAGCAGTTACCCGGGGGGGGAGCTGTTTTTT. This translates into CASSYPGGELFF.

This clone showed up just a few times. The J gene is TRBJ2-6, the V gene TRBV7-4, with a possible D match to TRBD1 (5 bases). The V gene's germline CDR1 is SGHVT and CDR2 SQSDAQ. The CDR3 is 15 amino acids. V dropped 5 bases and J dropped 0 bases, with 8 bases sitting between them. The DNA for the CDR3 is TGTGCCAGCAGCCAACAGGTCTCTGGGGCCAACGTCCTGACTTTC. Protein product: CASSQQVSGANVLTF.

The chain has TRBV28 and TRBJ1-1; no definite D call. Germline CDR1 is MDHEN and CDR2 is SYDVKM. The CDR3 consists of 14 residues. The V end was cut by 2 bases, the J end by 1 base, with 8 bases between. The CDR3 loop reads CASSLPGTNTEAFF. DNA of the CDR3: TGTGCCAGCAGTTTACCCGGAACGAACACTGAAGCTTTCTTT.

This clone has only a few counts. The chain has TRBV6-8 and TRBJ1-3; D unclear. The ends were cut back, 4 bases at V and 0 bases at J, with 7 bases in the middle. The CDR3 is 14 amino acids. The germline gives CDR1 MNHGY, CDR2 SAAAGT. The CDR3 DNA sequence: TGTGCCAGCAGTTCGAGCAACTCTGGAAACACCATATATTTT. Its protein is CASSSSNSGNTIYF.

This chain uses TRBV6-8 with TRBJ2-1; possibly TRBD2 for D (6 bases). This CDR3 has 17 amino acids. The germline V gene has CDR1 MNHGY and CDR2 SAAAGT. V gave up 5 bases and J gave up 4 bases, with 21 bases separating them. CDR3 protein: CASSTTTGTFLYNEQFF. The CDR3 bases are TGTGCCAGCAGTACTACAACCGGGACTTTTCTTTACAATGAGCAGTTCTTC.